This T cell receptor (beta chain) was sequenced in a study of naive and memory T cell subsets. Both TRBC1 and TRBC2 were covered by a beta constant-region primer of two equimolar oligonucleotides. TCRdb processed the UMI-ligation and nested PCR reads anew with MiXCR; each CDR3 protein has one entry. The data show 120,000 to 150,000 distinct CDR3 sequences, approximately 15% seen once. This clonotype has ten or more counts. Mismatch with germline at one junction end may stem from a read error. The CDR3 covers 16 residues. The V gene's germline CDR1 is SGHRS and CDR2 YFSETQ. This TCR derives from a human donor in good health. The V and J genes are TRBV5-1 and TRBJ2-1; 8 nucleotides line up with TRBD2. Sequences were obtained from naive CD4+ T cells from blood. CDR3 coding DNA: TGTGCCAGCAGCTTAGGGAGCGGGAGCTCCTACAATGAGCAGTTCTTC. Translating it yields CASSLGSGSSYNEQFF.